A single sample gave rise to the 9 T cell receptor beta chains below, sequenced in a study of cytomegalovirus exposure and HLA in healthy donors. The primer mix had 60 Vbeta and 13 Jbeta primers. Only in-frame clones appear in the TCRdb table, and some are missing; sequencing was by immunoSEQ multiplex PCR. The sample records about 180,000 clones, 82% being singletons. The specimen sequenced was PBMCs. The receptors shown here come from a man in his forties or fifties in good health and CMV-seronegative.

This clone was seen a single time. The rearrangement joins TRBV4-1 to TRBJ2-7, with 8 bases fitting TRBD1. Germline lookup yields CDR1 MGHRA and CDR2 YSYEKL. The CDR3 has 18 amino acids. With 0 bases clipped from V and 4 bases from J, the junction kept 14 bases outside the gene matches. The CDR3 is CASSQDVTLQGVLYEQYF. The CDR3 region has the DNA TGCGCCAGCAGCCAAGACGTAACCCTACAGGGGGTATTATACGAGCAGTACTTC.

The J gene is TRBJ2-1, the V gene TRBV19, with unresolved D. The CDR3 spans 17 residues. Trimming left V 7 bases short and J 0 bases short, with 19 bases between. Germline lookup yields CDR1 LNHDA and CDR2 SQIVND (reference sequence). CDR3 bases: TGTGCCAGTATTTCCCCCCCATCCCCCTACTCCTACAATGAGCAGTTCTTC. Translated, it gives CASISPPSPYSYNEQFF.

The rearrangement uses TRBV6-1 and TRBJ2-7, with a tentative D call TRBD2 (6 bases). Trimming removed 7 bases from V and 4 bases from J, with 14 bases in between. The V gene's germline CDR1 is MNHNS and CDR2 SASEGT. This CDR3 has 13 residues. The DNA for the CDR3 is TGTGCCAGCATTTCGGAGGGCCCTTACGAGCAGTACTTC. It encodes CASISEGPYEQYF.

The J gene is TRBJ2-5, the V gene TRBV28; 7 bases are shared with TRBD2. In germline, CDR1 is MDHEN, CDR2 SYDVKM. This CDR3 is built from 13 residues. V trimming: 10 bases; J trimming: 2 bases; junction bases outside the gene matches: 7. The CDR3 loop reads CAIRAGRQETQYF. CDR3 coding DNA: TGTGCCATCCGAGCGGGGAGGCAAGAGACCCAGTACTTC.

The genes are TRBV9 and TRBJ2-7, with D perhaps matching TRBD1 (6 bases). The CDR3 sequence is 16 residues long. Germline CDR1 reads SGDLS; CDR2 reads YYNGEE. Trimming cost V 0 bases and J 0 bases, with 13 bases left between them. CDR3 sequence reads: CASSVGDRGSSYEQYF. The CDR3 DNA reads as TGTGCCAGCAGCGTAGGAGATAGGGGGAGCTCCTACGAGCAGTACTTC.

The J gene is TRBJ1-4, the V gene TRBV6-5; TRBD1 might be the D (5 bases). V was pared by 9 bases and J by 7 bases, with 21 bases between. The CDR3 extends over 15 amino acids. The V gene's germline CDR1 is MNHEY and CDR2 SVGAGI. CDR3 coding DNA: TGTGCCAGTCGAACGCTGGCGGGGCGAAGTGAAAAACTGTTTTTT. Translated: CASRTLAGRSEKLFF.

This chain uses TRBV11-2 with TRBJ2-3; TRBD2 agrees at 8 bases. In germline, CDR1 is SGHAT, CDR2 FQNNGV. Trimming at V came to 3 bases and at J to 0 bases, leaving 2 bases not matched to a gene. This CDR3 region has 15 residues. CDR3 loop: CASSLAGGSTDTQYF. In DNA form, the CDR3 reads TGTGCCAGCAGCTTGGCGGGGGGTAGCACAGATACGCAGTATTTT.

The rearrangement links TRBV7-2 to TRBJ2-3; D unresolved. The CDR3 is 14 residues long. Germline V CDR1 and CDR2: SGHTA, FQGNSA. V lost 5 bases to trimming and J lost 1 base, with 10 bases between them. CDR3 sequence (DNA): TGTGCCAGCAGCACCCGCTATGGCACAGATACGCAGTATTTT. This sequence encodes CASSTRYGTDTQYF. Drawing the rest from reference TRBV7-2 and TRBJ2-3, the complete variable domain is GAGVSQSPSNKVTEKGKDVELRCDPISGHTALYWYRQSLGQGLEFLIYFQGNSAPDKSGLPSDRFSAERTGGSVSTLTIQRTQQEDSAVYLCASSTRYGTDTQYFGPGTRLTVL.

This clone was counted once. The genes are TRBV11-1 and TRBJ2-7; 9 bases line up with TRBD1. The germline gives CDR1 SGHAT, CDR2 FQDESV (reference sequence). The CDR3 length is 15 residues. J gave up 7 bases and V 5 bases, and 12 bases lay outside the gene matches. The CDR3 DNA reads as TGTGCCAGCAGCAACCGGGACAGGGAAGTGGTGGAGCAGTACTTC. This encodes CASSNRDREVVEQYF.